One and the same sample provided the 7 T cell receptor beta chains below, sequenced in a study of OX40 agonist ivuxolimab in advanced cancers. Sequencing used immunoSEQ multiplex PCR; TCRdb keeps in-frame clones, though not all of them. The sample lists fewer than 70,000 clones, over 80% seen once, with 2.5% to 4% in the top ten. Material: CD4+ or CD8+ T cells sorted from blood, obtained in a trial of the OX40 agonist ivuxolimab. Receptors were obtained from an adult with an advanced solid tumor such as melanoma, head and neck, liver or kidney cancer.

About this clone: Relative to the germline gene, one junction end is altered; a read error may explain this. This chain links TRBV6-1 with TRBJ2-7, with TRBD1 matching over 7 bases. There are 15 residues in the CDR3. Germline values: CDR1 MNHNS, CDR2 SASEGT. In nucleotides, the CDR3 is TGTGCCAGCATCCTCACAGGGGCAGCCTCCCACGAGCAGTACTTC. This codes for CASILTGAASHEQYF.

The genes are TRBV6-1 and TRBJ1-1; D uncertain. Trimming cost V 0 bases and J 6 bases, with 14 bases left between them. This CDR3 has 15 residues. CDR1 is MNHNS, CDR2 SASEGT, per germline. The CDR3 sequence: CASSEAGGLVAEAFF. The CDR3 DNA is TGTGCCAGCAGTGAAGCGGGAGGATTAGTGGCTGAAGCTTTCTTT.

This clone has just a few counts. The chain uses TRBV5-8 and TRBJ2-7; 9 positions match TRBD2. Per the germline V gene, CDR1 is SGHTS and CDR2 is YDEGEE. The length of the CDR3 is 15 residues. Unmatched junction bases numbered 11, after V lost 3 bases and J lost 7 bases. This CDR3 is CASSSSGGLVREQYF. CDR3 DNA sequence: TGTGCCAGCAGCTCAAGCGGGGGGCTTGTAAGGGAGCAGTACTTC. The variable domain in full, completed from reference TRBV5-8 and TRBJ2-7, reads EAGVTQSPTHLIKTRGQQATLRCSPISGHTSVYWYQQALGLGLQFLLWYDEGEERNRGNFPPRFSGRQFPNYSSELNVNALELEDSALYLCASSSSGGLVREQYFGPGTRLTVT.

This chain connects TRBV7-2 to TRBJ2-1; 12 nucleotides line up with TRBD2. The CDR3 totals 15 residues. V lost 3 bases and J lost 8; bases outside the gene matches: 5. Germline values: CDR1 SGHTA, CDR2 FQGNSA. CDR3 bases: TGTGCCAGCAGCTTCCTAGCGGGGGGGGCACATGAGCAGTTCTTC. Translating gives CASSFLAGGAHEQFF.

The gene calls are TRBV7-2 and TRBJ1-1; D is unresolved. The CDR3 totals 15 residues. The germline gives CDR1 SGHTA, CDR2 FQGNSA. Trimming took off 2 bases at V and 2 bases at J, with 12 bases between the two ends. CDR3 sequence: CASSLTLTGNTEAFF. In DNA, the CDR3 is TGTGCCAGCAGCTTAACTTTGACGGGTAACACTGAAGCTTTCTTT.

This rearrangement joins TRBV6-6 to TRBJ2-7; D is uncertain. The germline V gene encodes CDR1 MNHNY and CDR2 SVGAGI (reference sequence). V was clipped by 0 bases and J by 2 bases, with 11 bases between them. The CDR3 is made up of 15 amino acids. The CDR3: CASSYSQGPTYEQYF. CDR3 nucleotide sequence: TGTGCCAGCAGTTACTCGCAAGGCCCTACCTACGAGCAGTACTTC.

This chain connects TRBV7-3 to TRBJ2-2, with D perhaps TRBD1 or TRBD2 (5 bases each). CDR1 and CDR2 from the germline V gene are SGHTA and FQGTGA. The CDR3 totals 16 residues. V was pared by 2 bases and J by 5 bases, with 15 bases between. The chain's CDR3 is CASSLGGSSGTGELFF. The DNA of the CDR3 is TGTGCCAGCAGCTTAGGGGGTTCCTCAGGAACCGGGGAGCTGTTTTTT.